This TCR beta chain was sequenced in a study of cytomegalovirus exposure and HLA in healthy donors. The CDR3 runs 14 residues. V was pared by 1 base and J by 8 bases, with 12 bases between. CDR1 is LGHNA, CDR2 YSLEER, per germline. Amplification used 60 Vbeta primers and 13 Jbeta primers. Libraries were prepared by immunoSEQ multiplex PCR; TCRdb keeps only in-frame clonotypes and omits some of them. The sample yields roughly 120,000 clones, about 80% seen once. This chain uses TRBV4-3 with TRBJ2-1; D not resolved. This clonotype originated in a man younger than 45 in good health and CMV-seropositive. Sequencing used PBMCs. CDR3 residues: CASSQGPGLDEQFF. CDR3 sequence (DNA): TGCGCCAGCAGCCAAGGTCCAGGTTTGGATGAGCAGTTCTTC.